This is a list of T cell receptor beta chains from one sample in a study of post-analysis software for immune sequencing data. TCRdb reanalysed the PCR reads using MiXCR and keeps one entry per CDR3 protein. The table shows a few hundred thousand distinct CDR3 sequences, with 30% to 45% occurring only once. Sequenced sample: blood. These receptor sequences come from a girl aged 10-17 years with multiple sclerosis. The CDR3 runs from the conserved cysteine through the conserved F or W. A D gene is named only where the DNA matches it firmly. The size entry is marked missing in some rows and otherwise reads once, few, many or a size class.

J,V,D,size,DNA,CDR3
TRBJ1-1,TRBV29-1,-,-,TGCAGCGTTGCAGGATGGGACACTGAAGCTTTCTTT,CSVAGWDTEAFF
TRBJ2-7,TRBV27,-,few,TGTGCCAGCAGTTCTTTTCTGACCACCTACTCCTACGAGCAGTACTTC,CASSSFLTTYSYEQYF
TRBJ2-3,TRBV7-8,-,many,TGTGCCAGTAGCCGGGGCGGTAGCACAGATACGCAGTATTTT,CASSRGGSTDTQYF
TRBJ2-1,TRBV4-1,TRBD1,many,TGCGCCAGCAGCCAGGACCCGGGACAGGGGTGGGCTAAGAGCTCCTACAATGAGCAGTTCTTC,CASSQDPGQGWAKSSYNEQFF
TRBJ1-1,TRBV6-5,TRBD1,many,TGTGCCAGCAGTTACGGACAGGACAACACTGAAGCTTTCTTT,CASSYGQDNTEAFF
TRBJ1-6,TRBV28,-,many,TGTGCCAGCCGGTTACCGGATAATTCACCCCTCCACTTT,CASRLPDNSPLHF
TRBJ2-1,TRBV12-3/TRBV12-4,TRBD2,once,TGTGCCAGCAGGCTAGCGGGTTCCTCGGGGCGATCCAATGAGCAGTTCTTC,CASRLAGSSGRSNEQFF
TRBJ1-1,TRBV5-6,-,-,TGTGCCAGCAGCTTCCTACAGCCTCGGGGTTACACTGAAGCTTTCTTT,CASSFLQPRGYTEAFF
TRBJ2-5,TRBV24-1,TRBD1,many,TGTGCCACCAGTGATTTGCGGGGCGGGACAGGGAACGAAGAGACCCAGTACTTC,CATSDLRGGTGNEETQYF
TRBJ2-2,TRBV7-3,-,-,TGTGCCAGCAGCTTAAGCCGGGACACCGGGGAGCTGTTTTTT,CASSLSRDTGELFF
TRBJ2-1,TRBV7-2,TRBD2,-,TGTGCCAGCAGCTTAGGGGGACTAGCGGGAGTGGGGGGCTCCTACAATGAGCAGTTCTTC,CASSLGGLAGVGGSYNEQFF
TRBJ1-2,TRBV29-1,TRBD1,-,TGCAGCGCCGGCCCAGGGGGCGACTATGGCTACACCTTC,CSAGPGGDYGYTF
TRBJ1-2,TRBV6-2/TRBV6-3,-,many,TGTGCCAGCAGTTACCGGGAGGCGAACTATGGCTACACCTTC,CASSYREANYGYTF
TRBJ2-2,TRBV10-3,-,many,TGTGCCATCAGTCCAACCACCGGGGAGCTGTTTTTT,CAISPTTGELFF
TRBJ2-6,TRBV2,-,many,TGTGCCAGCAGGGAGGGGACCCTAGCTAAGCTCTCTGGGGCCAACGTCCTGACTTTC,CASREGTLAKLSGANVLTF
TRBJ1-5,TRBV12-3/TRBV12-4,TRBD1,many,TGTGCCAGCAGCCGGGACAGCAGCAATCAGCCCCAGCATTTT,CASSRDSSNQPQHF
TRBJ2-3,TRBV10-1,TRBD1,-,TGCGCCAGCAGTGAGCCACAGGGGAGCACAGATACGCAGTATTTT,CASSEPQGSTDTQYF
TRBJ2-5,TRBV10-3,-,many,TGTGCCATCAGTGAGTCTGGCAGGGGGGAAGAGACCCAGTACTTC,CAISESGRGEETQYF
TRBJ2-5,TRBV28,-,many,TGTGCCAGCAGTGGTAGGACTACAACCCGCTCCCAAGAGACCCAGTACTTC,CASSGRTTTRSQETQYF
TRBJ2-1,TRBV20-1,TRBD2,once,TGCAGTGCGCCGAGCGCTAGCGGATACAATGAGCAGTTCTTC,CSAPSASGYNEQFF
TRBJ1-6,TRBV19,-,-,TGTGCCAGTAGTATCCAGGGGACTTGGTATAATTCACCCCTCCACTTT,CASSIQGTWYNSPLHF
TRBJ2-7,TRBV5-1,-,many,TGCGCCAGCAGCTTGGTTGGGGAAGGCTACGAGCAGTACTTC,CASSLVGEGYEQYF
TRBJ1-4,TRBV7-9,TRBD1,few,TGTGCCAGCAGGGATACAGGGGGAGGCGAAAAACTGTTTTTT,CASRDTGGGEKLFF
TRBJ2-1,TRBV25-1,-,-,TGTGCCAGCAGTGAATTCAGGGCTGGGGGCGATGAGCAGTTCTTC,CASSEFRAGGDEQFF
TRBJ2-3,TRBV4-2,TRBD2,-,TGTGCCAGCAGCCGAGGAGGAGGCGGGGGGCAAGTGTATTTT,CASSRGGGGGQVYF
TRBJ1-1,TRBV6-2/TRBV6-3,-,-,TGTGCCAGCAGCGACGTGAACACTGAAGCTTTCTTT,CASSDVNTEAFF
TRBJ2-1,TRBV6-5,-,-,TGTGCCAGCAACACCCGGGGGAACAATGAGCAGTTCTTC,CASNTRGNNEQFF
TRBJ2-1,TRBV6-5,TRBD2,few,TGTGCCAGCACCACCGGGCGGGGGGGCAATGAGCAGTTCTTC,CASTTGRGGNEQFF
TRBJ2-1,TRBV20-1,TRBD2,-,TGCAGTGCTGGGACTAGCAGGAGATACAATGAGCAGTTCTTC,CSAGTSRRYNEQFF
TRBJ2-6,TRBV25-1,-,many,TGTGCCAGCAGTGAATCTCTCTCTGGGGCCAACGTCCTGACTTTC,CASSESLSGANVLTF
TRBJ2-1,TRBV6-1,TRBD1,-,TGTGCCAGCACCTTTGGACAGGGCAACTACAATGAGCAGTTCTTC,CASTFGQGNYNEQFF
TRBJ2-1,TRBV7-2,TRBD2,once,TGTGCCAGCAGCCAATCTAGCGGGAGCTCCTACAATGAGCAGTTCTTC,CASSQSSGSSYNEQFF
TRBJ2-3,TRBV7-9,TRBD2,many,TGTGCCAGCAGCCTGAGACTAGCGGTGGGAACAGATACGCAGTATTTT,CASSLRLAVGTDTQYF
TRBJ2-1,TRBV13,TRBD2,-,TGTGCCAACAGCCCCCTCGGACTAGCGGGAGTTACCTACAATGAGCAGTTCTTC,CANSPLGLAGVTYNEQFF
TRBJ2-1,TRBV6-2/TRBV6-3,TRBD2,-,TGTGCCAGCAGTTACTCTTATATCGGGACTAGCAGTGAGCAGTTCTTC,CASSYSYIGTSSEQFF
TRBJ2-1,TRBV19,-,-,TGTGCCAGTAGTGAGGAGACTACCCGCTCCTACAATGAGCAGTTCTTC,CASSEETTRSYNEQFF
TRBJ2-3,TRBV6-2/TRBV6-3,-,-,TGTGCCAGCAGTTCTTCCCGGAGCTGGAGTACAGATACGCAGTATTTT,CASSSSRSWSTDTQYF
TRBJ2-4,TRBV7-2,TRBD1,many,TGTGCCAGCAGCCCGAGGACAGGCGATGACATTCAGTACTTC,CASSPRTGDDIQYF
TRBJ2-3,TRBV7-9,TRBD1,many,TGTGCCAGCAGAGAGGACAGGGGGAGGACAGATACGCAGTATTTT,CASREDRGRTDTQYF
TRBJ1-4,TRBV12-3/TRBV12-4,TRBD1,-,TGTGCCAGCGGGACCCGGGACAGGGGAGGAAAACTGTTTTTT,CASGTRDRGGKLFF
TRBJ2-3,TRBV10-3,-,many,TGTGCCATCAGATCCGCCATGGCAGATACGCAGTATTTT,CAIRSAMADTQYF
TRBJ1-5,TRBV19,TRBD1,many,TGTGCCAGTAGTGGGACAGGGCTGATTCAGCCCCAGCATTTT,CASSGTGLIQPQHF
TRBJ2-3,TRBV5-1,-,many,TGCGCCAGCAGCTTGCCTAGCGGCACAGATACGCAGTATTTT,CASSLPSGTDTQYF
TRBJ1-3,TRBV29-1,-,-,TGCAGCGTCTACCAGATGGCTGGAAACACCATATATTTT,CSVYQMAGNTIYF
TRBJ2-5,TRBV20-1,-,many,TGCAGTGCTGCTGAGGGGTGGGGTGCAGAGACCCAGTACTTC,CSAAEGWGAETQYF
TRBJ2-5,TRBV10-3,-,many,TGTGCCATCCGGGGTAGTGAGAGGGGAGAGACCCAGTACTTC,CAIRGSERGETQYF
TRBJ2-1,TRBV10-3,-,many,TGTGCCATCAGTGATTCCGGACTAACCGAATACAATGAGCAGTTCTTC,CAISDSGLTEYNEQFF
TRBJ2-7,TRBV7-6,-,few,TGTGCCAGCAGCTCGCAAGGGGGGGGTTACGAGCAGTACTTC,CASSSQGGGYEQYF
TRBJ2-4,TRBV7-2,TRBD1,many,TGTGCCAGCAGACAGGGGGCAAACATTCAGTACTTC,CASRQGANIQYF
TRBJ1-2,TRBV12-3/TRBV12-4,-,-,TGTGCCAGCAGTTTCCGGCCAGTGTATGGCTACACCTTC,CASSFRPVYGYTF